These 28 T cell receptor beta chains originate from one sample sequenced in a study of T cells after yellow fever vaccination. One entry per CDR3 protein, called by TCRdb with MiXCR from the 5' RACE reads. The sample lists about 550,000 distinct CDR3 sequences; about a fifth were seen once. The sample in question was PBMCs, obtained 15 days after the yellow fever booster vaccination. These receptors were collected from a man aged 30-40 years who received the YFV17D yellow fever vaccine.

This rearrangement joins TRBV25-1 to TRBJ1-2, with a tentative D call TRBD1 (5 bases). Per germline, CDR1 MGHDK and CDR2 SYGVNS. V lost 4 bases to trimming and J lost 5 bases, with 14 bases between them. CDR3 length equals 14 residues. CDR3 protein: CASSGGTAGYGYTF. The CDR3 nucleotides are TGTGCCAGCAGTGGCGGGACTGCTGGATATGGCTACACCTTC.

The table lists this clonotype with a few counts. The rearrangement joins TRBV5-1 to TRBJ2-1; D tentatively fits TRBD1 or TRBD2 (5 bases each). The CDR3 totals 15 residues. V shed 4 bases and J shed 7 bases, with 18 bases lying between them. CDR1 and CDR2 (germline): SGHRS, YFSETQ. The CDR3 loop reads CASSRDPTGWNEQFF. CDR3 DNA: TGCGCCAGCAGCCGGGACCCCACTGGTTGGAATGAGCAGTTCTTC. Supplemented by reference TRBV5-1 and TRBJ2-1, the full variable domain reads KAGVTQTPRYLIKTRGQQVTLSCSPISGHRSVSWYQQTPGQGLQFLFEYFSETQRNKGNFPGRFSGRQFSNSRSEMNVSTLELGDSALYLCASSRDPTGWNEQFFGPGTRLTVL.

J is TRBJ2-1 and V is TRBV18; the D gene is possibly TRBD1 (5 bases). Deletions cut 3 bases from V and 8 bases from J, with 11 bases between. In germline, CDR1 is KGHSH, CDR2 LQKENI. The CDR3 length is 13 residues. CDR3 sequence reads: CASSPQGRDEQFF. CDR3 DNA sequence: TGTGCCAGCTCACCCCAGGGCCGAGATGAGCAGTTCTTC.

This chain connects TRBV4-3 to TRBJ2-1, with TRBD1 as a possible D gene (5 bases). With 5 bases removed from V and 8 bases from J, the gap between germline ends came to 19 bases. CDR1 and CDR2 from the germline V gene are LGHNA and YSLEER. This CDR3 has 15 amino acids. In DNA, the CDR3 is TGCGCCAGCAGCAGGACAATATCTTTGCCCCATGAGCAGTTCTTC. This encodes CASSRTISLPHEQFF.

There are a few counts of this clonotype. CDR3 protein: CASSPPRRTGEGQEQFF. CDR3 nucleotide sequence: TGTGCCAGCAGTCCACCTCGGCGGACAGGGGAGGGCCAGGAGCAGTTCTTC. V gene TRBV12-3 or TRBV12-4 combines with J gene TRBJ2-1, with 9 bases matching TRBD1. J gave up 10 bases and V 5 bases, and 18 bases lay outside the gene matches. The CDR3 extends over 17 amino acids.

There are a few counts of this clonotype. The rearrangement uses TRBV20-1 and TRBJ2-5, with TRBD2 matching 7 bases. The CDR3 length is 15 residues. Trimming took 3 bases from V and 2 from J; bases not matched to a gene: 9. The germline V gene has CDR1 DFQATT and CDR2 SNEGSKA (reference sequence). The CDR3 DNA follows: TGCAGTGCTAGCCCCCGCGGGGGATCACAAGAGACCCAGTACTTC. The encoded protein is CSASPRGGSQETQYF.

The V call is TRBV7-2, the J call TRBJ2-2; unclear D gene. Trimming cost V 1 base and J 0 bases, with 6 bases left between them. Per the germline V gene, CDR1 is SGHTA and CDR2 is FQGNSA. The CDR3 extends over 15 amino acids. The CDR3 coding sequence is TGTGCCAGCAGCTTAGTCGCCACGAACACCGGGGAGCTGTTTTTT. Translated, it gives CASSLVATNTGELFF.

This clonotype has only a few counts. In DNA, the CDR3 is TGTGCCAGCTCACCTGGACAGTCCTCTGGAAACACCATATATTTT. Encoded protein: CASSPGQSSGNTIYF. The chain combines TRBV18 with TRBJ1-3; the D gene is possibly TRBD1 (6 bases). The CDR3 has 15 residues. Trimming pared 3 bases from V and 0 bases from J, leaving 9 bases between. Germline V gene data show CDR1 as KGHSH and CDR2 as LQKENI.

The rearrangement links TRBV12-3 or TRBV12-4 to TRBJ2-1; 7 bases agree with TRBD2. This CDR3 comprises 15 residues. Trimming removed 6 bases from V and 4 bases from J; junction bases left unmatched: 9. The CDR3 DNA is TGTGCCAGCAGCCAAGAACTAGCGAGTTACAATGAGCAGTTCTTC. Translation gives CASSQELASYNEQFF.

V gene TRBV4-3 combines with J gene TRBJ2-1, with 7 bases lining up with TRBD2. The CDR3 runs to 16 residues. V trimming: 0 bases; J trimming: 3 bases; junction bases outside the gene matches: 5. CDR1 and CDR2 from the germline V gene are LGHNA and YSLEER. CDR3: CASSQDGLAVYNEQFF. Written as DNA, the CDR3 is TGCGCCAGCAGCCAAGATGGGCTAGCGGTCTACAATGAGCAGTTCTTC.

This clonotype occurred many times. The CDR3 loop reads CASSQGKVAGNTIYF. The CDR3 DNA reads TGCGCCAGCAGCCAAGGAAAGGTGGCGGGAAACACCATATATTTT. The chain joins TRBV4-3 to TRBJ1-3; no clear D gene. Germline V gene sequence: CDR1 LGHNA, CDR2 YSLEER. The CDR3 contains 15 residues. Trimming removed 1 base at V and 4 bases at J, with 11 bases between.

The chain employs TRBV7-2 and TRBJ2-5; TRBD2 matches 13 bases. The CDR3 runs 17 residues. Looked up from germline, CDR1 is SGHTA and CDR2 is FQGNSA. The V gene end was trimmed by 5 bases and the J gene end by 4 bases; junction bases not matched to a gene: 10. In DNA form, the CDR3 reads TGTGCCAGCAGCGAACTAGCGGGAGGGCCTGAAGTAGAGACCCAGTACTTC. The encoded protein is CASSELAGGPEVETQYF.

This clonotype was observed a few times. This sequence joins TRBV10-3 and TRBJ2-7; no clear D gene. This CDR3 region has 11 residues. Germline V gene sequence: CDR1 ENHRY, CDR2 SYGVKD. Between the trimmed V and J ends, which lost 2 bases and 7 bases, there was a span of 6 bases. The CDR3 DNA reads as TGTGCCATCAGTGAGACATGGGAGCAGTACTTC. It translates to CAISETWEQYF.

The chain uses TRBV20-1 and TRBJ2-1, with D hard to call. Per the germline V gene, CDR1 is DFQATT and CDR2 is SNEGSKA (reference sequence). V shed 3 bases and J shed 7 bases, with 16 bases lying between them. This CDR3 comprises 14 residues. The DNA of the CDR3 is TGCAGTGCTAGTTCAGCTCTTACCTCTAATGAGCAGTTCTTC. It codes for CSASSALTSNEQFF.

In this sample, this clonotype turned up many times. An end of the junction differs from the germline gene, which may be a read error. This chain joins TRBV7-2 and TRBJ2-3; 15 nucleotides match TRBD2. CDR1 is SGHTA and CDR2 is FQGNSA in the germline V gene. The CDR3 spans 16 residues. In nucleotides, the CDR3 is TGCGCCAGCAGCTTGGGACTAGCGGGAGGAGCAGATACGCAGTATTTT. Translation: CASSLGLAGGADTQYF.

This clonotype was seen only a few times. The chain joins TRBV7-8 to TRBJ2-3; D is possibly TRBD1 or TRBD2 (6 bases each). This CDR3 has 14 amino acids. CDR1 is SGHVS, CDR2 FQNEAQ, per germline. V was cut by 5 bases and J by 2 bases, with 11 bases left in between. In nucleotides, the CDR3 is TGTGCCAGCAGCCCGCGGGACACCACAGATACGCAGTATTTT. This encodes CASSPRDTTDTQYF.

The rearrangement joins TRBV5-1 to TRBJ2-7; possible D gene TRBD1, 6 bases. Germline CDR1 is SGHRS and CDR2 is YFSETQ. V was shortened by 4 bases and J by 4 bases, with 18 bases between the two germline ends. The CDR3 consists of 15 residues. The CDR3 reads CASSPTTGPGYEQYF. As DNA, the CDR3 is TGCGCCAGCAGCCCGACGACAGGTCCTGGGTACGAGCAGTACTTC.

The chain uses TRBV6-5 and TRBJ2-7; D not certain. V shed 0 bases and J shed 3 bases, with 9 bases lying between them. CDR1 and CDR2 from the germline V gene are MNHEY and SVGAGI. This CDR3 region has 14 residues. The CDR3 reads CASSYSIRNYEQYF. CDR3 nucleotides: TGTGCCAGCAGTTACTCGATTCGGAACTACGAGCAGTACTTC.

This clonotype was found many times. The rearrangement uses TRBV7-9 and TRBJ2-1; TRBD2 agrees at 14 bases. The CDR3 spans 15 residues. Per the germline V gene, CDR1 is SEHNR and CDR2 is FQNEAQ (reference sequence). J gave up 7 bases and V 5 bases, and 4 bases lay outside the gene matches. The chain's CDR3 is CASSPGTSGSNEQFF. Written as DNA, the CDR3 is TGTGCCAGCAGCCCCGGGACTAGCGGGAGTAATGAGCAGTTCTTC.

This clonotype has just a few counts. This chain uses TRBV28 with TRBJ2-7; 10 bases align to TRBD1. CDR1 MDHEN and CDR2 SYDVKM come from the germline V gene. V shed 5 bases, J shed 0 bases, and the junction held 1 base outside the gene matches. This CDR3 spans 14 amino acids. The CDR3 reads CASSGTGASYEQYF. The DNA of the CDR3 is TGTGCCAGCAGTGGGACAGGGGCCTCCTACGAGCAGTACTTC.

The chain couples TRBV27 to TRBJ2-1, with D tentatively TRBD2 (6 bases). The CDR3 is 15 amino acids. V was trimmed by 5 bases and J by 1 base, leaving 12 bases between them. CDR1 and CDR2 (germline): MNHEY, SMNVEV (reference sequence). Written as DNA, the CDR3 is TGTGCCAGCAGTGGGGGGACTGAGTCCTACAATGAGCAGTTCTTC. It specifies CASSGGTESYNEQFF.

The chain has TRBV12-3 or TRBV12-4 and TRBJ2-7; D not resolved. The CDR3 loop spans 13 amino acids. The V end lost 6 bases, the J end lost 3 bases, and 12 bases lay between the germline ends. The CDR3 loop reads CASRRNRHYEQYF. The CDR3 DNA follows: TGTGCCAGCAGGCGTAACAGACACTACGAGCAGTACTTC.

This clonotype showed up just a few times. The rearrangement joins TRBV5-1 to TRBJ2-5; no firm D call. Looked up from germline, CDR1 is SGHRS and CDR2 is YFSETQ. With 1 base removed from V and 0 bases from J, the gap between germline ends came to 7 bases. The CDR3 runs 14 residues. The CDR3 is CASSLPTYQETQYF. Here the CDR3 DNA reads TGCGCCAGCAGCTTGCCGACGTACCAAGAGACCCAGTACTTC.

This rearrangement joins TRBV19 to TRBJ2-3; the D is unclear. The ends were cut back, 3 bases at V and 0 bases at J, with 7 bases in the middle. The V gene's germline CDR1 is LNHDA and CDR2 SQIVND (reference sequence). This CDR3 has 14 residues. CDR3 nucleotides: TGTGCCAGTAGTATTGCCGGGAGCACAGATACGCAGTATTTT. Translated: CASSIAGSTDTQYF.

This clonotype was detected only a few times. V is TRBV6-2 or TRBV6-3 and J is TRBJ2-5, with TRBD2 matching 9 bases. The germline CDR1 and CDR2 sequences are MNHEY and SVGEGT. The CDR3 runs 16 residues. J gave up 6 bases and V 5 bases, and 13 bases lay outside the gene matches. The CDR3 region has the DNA TGTGCCAGCAGTCCCCTGGTTAGCGGGAGTCGAAAGACCCAGTACTTC. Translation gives CASSPLVSGSRKTQYF.

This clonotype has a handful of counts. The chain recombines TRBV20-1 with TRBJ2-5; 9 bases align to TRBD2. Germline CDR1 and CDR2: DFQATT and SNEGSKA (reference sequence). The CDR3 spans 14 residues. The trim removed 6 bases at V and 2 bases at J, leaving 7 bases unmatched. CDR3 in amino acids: CSAPLAGLQETQYF. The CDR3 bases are TGCAGTGCACCGCTAGCGGGGTTACAAGAGACCCAGTACTTC.

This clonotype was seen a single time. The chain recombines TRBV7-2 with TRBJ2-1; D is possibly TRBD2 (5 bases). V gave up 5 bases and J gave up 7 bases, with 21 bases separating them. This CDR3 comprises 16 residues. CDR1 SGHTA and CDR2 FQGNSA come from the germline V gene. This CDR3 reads CASSLVVSPSGNEQFF. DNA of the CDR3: TGTGCCAGCAGCCTAGTAGTTTCTCCGTCGGGGAATGAGCAGTTCTTC.

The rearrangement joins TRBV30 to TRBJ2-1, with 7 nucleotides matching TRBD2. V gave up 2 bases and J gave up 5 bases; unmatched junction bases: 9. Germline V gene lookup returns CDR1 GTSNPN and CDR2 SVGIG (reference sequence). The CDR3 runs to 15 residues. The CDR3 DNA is TGTGCCTGGAGTAGAAGAGGACTAGACCACAATGAGCAGTTCTTC. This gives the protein CAWSRRGLDHNEQFF.